This T cell receptor beta chain was profiled in a study of PD-L1 blockade in urothelial cancer. Libraries were prepared by immunoSEQ multiplex PCR; TCRdb keeps only in-frame clonotypes and omits some of them. The table shows around 66,000 clones, with around nine tenths occurring only once. Time point: peripheral blood 6 weeks after treatment start. The J segment lost 3 bases and the V segment lost 1 base, leaving 4 bases of the junction unmatched. There are 14 residues in the CDR3. Per germline, CDR1 SQVTM and CDR2 ANQGSEA. Here the sequenced sample was PBMCs, taken around atezolizumab (anti-PD-L1) treatment. This rearrangement joins TRBV29-1 to TRBJ2-7, with TRBD2 matching over 9 bases. This TCR derives from a man aged 60-69 years with urothelial cancer. CDR3 sequence (DNA): TGCAGCGTTGAAGGACTAGCGGAGAACTACGAGCAGTACTTC. Its protein product is CSVEGLAENYEQYF.